Reported below is one T cell receptor (beta chain). What it binds is unknown. MiXCR, run by TCRdb on the 5' RACE reads, gives a single entry per CDR3 protein. In the table there are 500,000 to 650,000 distinct CDR3 sequences, more than 20% of which are singletons. The germline V gene has CDR1 MNHNY and CDR2 SVGAGI (reference sequence). Trimming stripped 5 bases from V and 9 bases from J, with 11 bases between. This CDR3 region has 12 residues. Only healthy Caucasians were enrolled as donors. This specimen belongs to a study of identical twins. Overall study findings and caveats: With beta out-of-frame sequences, excess sharing by twins was weaker.

The sample also formed part of further work on yellow fever vaccine responses in identical twins.

Sequenced material: CD4+ T cells sorted from blood. V is TRBV6-6 and J is TRBJ2-1, with unresolved D. The source of this sequence is a woman under 30 in good health. This chain's CDR3 is CASSPGYGEQFF. The CDR3 nucleotides read TGTGCCAGCAGTCCCGGTTACGGTGAGCAGTTCTTC.